A selection of T cell receptor beta chains follows, all from one sample in a study of blood T cells in healthy people across ages. TCRdb ran MiXCR on the 5' RACE reads and lists one entry per CDR3 protein. This table holds more than 600,000 distinct CDR3 sequences, roughly 25% found once. The data were also submitted as part of a second study, on T cells of mothers and their children.

The sequenced sample consisted of blood. All receptors come from a boy younger than 18 in good health. Both conserved end residues are part of each CDR3. D genes are given only for firm matches. Only some rows state a clone size, as once, few, many or a class for expanded clones.

>NA|NA|TRBJ2-7|TRBV6-2/TRBV6-3
TGTGCCTCCCTGGACAGTTCCTACGAGCAGTACTTC
CASLDSSYEQYF
>few|NA|TRBJ2-4|TRBV5-6
TGTGCCAGCAGCTTAATGATGGTAGCCAAAAACATTCAGTACTTC
CASSLMMVAKNIQYF
>many|NA|TRBJ1-2|TRBV28
TGTGCCAGCAGTCCAACTGACAGATCCGGCTACACCTTC
CASSPTDRSGYTF
>NA|NA|TRBJ2-1|TRBV2
TGTGCCAGCAAAGAACCCGGGGACCGAATACAGTTCTTC
CASKEPGDRIQFF
>NA|TRBD1|TRBJ2-5|TRBV14
TGTGCCAGCAGCCAAGGAGGGGGCACATCCCAAGAGACCCAGTACTTC
CASSQGGGTSQETQYF
>NA|NA|TRBJ1-6|TRBV13
TGTGCCAGCAGCTTCTCAGGGGCCCTATTAGATTCACCCCTCCACTTT
CASSFSGALLDSPLHF
>few|NA|TRBJ2-1|TRBV12-3/TRBV12-4
TGTGCCAGCAGGGTCTACAATGAGCAGTTCTTC
CASRVYNEQFF
>few|NA|TRBJ2-5|TRBV7-9
TGTGCCAGCAGCCCCTTGGACGGTCTGCTGAGCGGGCCCCAGTACTTC
CASSPLDGLLSGPQYF
>few|NA|TRBJ1-6|TRBV21-1
TGTGCCAGCAGCAGGATTAGGAGCTCCTATAATTCACCCCTCCACTTT
CASSRIRSSYNSPLHF
>few|NA|TRBJ2-7|TRBV11-2
TGTGCCAGCAGCTTAGGGCCCCCCCCCTACGAGCAGTACTTC
CASSLGPPPYEQYF
>NA|NA|TRBJ2-7|TRBV7-8
TGTGCCAGCAGCTTAGAAGTCACGGCCTACGAGCAGTACTTC
CASSLEVTAYEQYF
>few|TRBD1|TRBJ2-6|TRBV4-1
TGCGCCAGCAGCCAAGATTCTACAGGGGTTAAATCTGGGGCCAACGTCCTGACTTTC
CASSQDSTGVKSGANVLTF
>NA|TRBD2|TRBJ2-1|TRBV7-9
TGTGCCAGCAGCTTAGGAGGCCTAGCGGGAGGGCTGGGGCAGTTCTTC
CASSLGGLAGGLGQFF
>NA|TRBD2|TRBJ2-5|TRBV2
TGTGCCAGCAAGCGACTAGCGGGAGAGACCCAGTACTTC
CASKRLAGETQYF
>NA|TRBD2|TRBJ2-1|TRBV20-1
TGCAGTGCTGATGTCCGGGCTGCAGTTGGGCTAGCGGGAAATCAGCAGTTCTTC
CSADVRAAVGLAGNQQFF
>few|NA|TRBJ2-1|TRBV11-2
TGTGCCAGCAGCTTAGGCAGGGGTCTGCAGTTCTTC
CASSLGRGLQFF
>few|NA|TRBJ2-7|TRBV29-1
TGCAGCGTTGAAGATGGAGCGGAGACTTACGAGCAGTACTTC
CSVEDGAETYEQYF
>NA|TRBD1|TRBJ2-5|TRBV6-4
TGTGCCAGCAGTGACAAGACAGGGGAAGAGACCCAGTACTTC
CASSDKTGEETQYF
>few|NA|TRBJ2-5|TRBV28
TGTGCCAGCCAAAACGGGGTTTTGAGAATGGAGACCCAGTACTTC
CASQNGVLRMETQYF
>NA|NA|TRBJ2-2|TRBV20-1
TGCAGTGCTAGAGGACCCGGGAACACCGGGGAGCTGTTTTTT
CSARGPGNTGELFF
>NA|TRBD2|TRBJ2-1|TRBV7-2
TGTGCCAGCAGCTTAGAAGCGGGAGCCTACAATGAGCAGTTCTTC
CASSLEAGAYNEQFF
>NA|NA|TRBJ2-3|TRBV6-5
TGTGCCAGCAGACACCGGGCGGTCGAGGATACGCAGTATTTT
CASRHRAVEDTQYF
>NA|NA|TRBJ1-4|TRBV4-1
TGCGCCAGCAGCCCCCGGACAGTGCGCGCGGAAAAACTGTTTTTT
CASSPRTVRAEKLFF
>few|NA|TRBJ2-7|TRBV11-2
TGTGCCAGCAGCCATTCGGGCCAGCCTTACGAGCAGTACTTC
CASSHSGQPYEQYF
>NA|TRBD1|TRBJ2-7|TRBV5-1
TGCGCCAGCAGCGAACCGGGACAGGGACCTGACGAGCAGTACTTC
CASSEPGQGPDEQYF